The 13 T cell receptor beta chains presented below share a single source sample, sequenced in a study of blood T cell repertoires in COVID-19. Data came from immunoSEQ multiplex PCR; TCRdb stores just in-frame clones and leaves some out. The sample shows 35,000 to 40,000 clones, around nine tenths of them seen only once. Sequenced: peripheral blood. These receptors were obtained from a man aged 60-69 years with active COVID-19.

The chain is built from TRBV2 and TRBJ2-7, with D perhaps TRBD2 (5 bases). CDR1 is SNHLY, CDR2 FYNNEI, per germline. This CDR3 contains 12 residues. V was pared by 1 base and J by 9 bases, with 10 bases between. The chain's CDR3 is CASSEEVAGQYF. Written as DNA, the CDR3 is TGTGCCAGCAGTGAAGAGGTGGCGGGGCAGTACTTC.

CDR3 nucleotides: TGTGCCAGCAGCTTAGGTCGGGGTTTCACAGATACGCAGTATTTT. Encoded protein: CASSLGRGFTDTQYF. The chain carries TRBV7-9 and TRBJ2-3; a possible D gene is TRBD2 (5 bases). The germline CDR1 and CDR2 sequences are SEHNR and FQNEAQ (reference sequence). CDR3 length equals 15 residues. Trimming left V 1 base short and J 2 bases short, with 10 bases between.

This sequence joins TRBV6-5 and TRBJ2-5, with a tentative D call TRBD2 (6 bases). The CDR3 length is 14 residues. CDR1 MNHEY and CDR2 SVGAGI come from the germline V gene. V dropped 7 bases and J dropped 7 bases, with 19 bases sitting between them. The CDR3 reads CASIRDGGLGTQYF. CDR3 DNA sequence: TGTGCCAGCATAAGGGACGGGGGTCTGGGGACCCAGTACTTC.

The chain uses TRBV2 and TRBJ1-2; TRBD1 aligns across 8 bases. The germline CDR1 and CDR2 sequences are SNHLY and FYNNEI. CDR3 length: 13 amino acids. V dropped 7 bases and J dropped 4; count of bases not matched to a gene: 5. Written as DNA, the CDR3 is TGTGCCAGCACGGACAGGGAGGTCTATGGCTACACCTTC. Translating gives CASTDREVYGYTF.

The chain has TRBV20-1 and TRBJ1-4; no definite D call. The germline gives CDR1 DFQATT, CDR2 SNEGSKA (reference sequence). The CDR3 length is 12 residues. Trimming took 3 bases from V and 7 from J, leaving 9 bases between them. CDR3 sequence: CSASSRVEKLFF. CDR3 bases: TGCAGTGCTAGTTCTCGGGTTGAAAAACTGTTTTTT.

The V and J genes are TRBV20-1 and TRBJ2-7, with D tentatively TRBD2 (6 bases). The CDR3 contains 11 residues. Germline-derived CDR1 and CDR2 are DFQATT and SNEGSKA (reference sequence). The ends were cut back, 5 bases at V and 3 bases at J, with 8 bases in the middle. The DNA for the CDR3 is TGCAGTGCTTTGGGGGGCTACGAGCAGTACTTC. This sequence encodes CSALGGYEQYF.

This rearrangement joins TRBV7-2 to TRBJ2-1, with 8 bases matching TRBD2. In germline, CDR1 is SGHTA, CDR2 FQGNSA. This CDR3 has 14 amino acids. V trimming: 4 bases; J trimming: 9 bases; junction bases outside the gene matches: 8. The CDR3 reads CASSWSGSGGEQFF. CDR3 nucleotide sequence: TGTGCCAGCAGCTGGAGCGGGAGCGGAGGTGAGCAGTTCTTC.

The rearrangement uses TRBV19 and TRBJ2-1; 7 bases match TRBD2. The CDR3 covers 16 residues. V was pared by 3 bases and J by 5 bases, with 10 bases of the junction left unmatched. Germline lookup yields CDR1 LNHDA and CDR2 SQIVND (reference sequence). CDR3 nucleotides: TGTGCCAGTAGTATGCTTGGGGGAGGGCCCAACAATGAGCAGTTCTTC. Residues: CASSMLGGGPNNEQFF.

The CDR3 sequence: CASSQLQGNGYTF. CDR3 sequence (DNA): TGTGCCAGCAGCCAGCTACAGGGTAATGGCTACACCTTC. The chain uses TRBV3-1 (or the pseudogene TRBV3-2) and TRBJ1-2; tentative D call: TRBD1 (6 bases). The V end lost 3 bases, the J end lost 6 bases, and 11 bases lay between the germline ends. The CDR3 loop spans 13 amino acids. The V gene's germline CDR1 is LGHDT and CDR2 YNNKEL (reference sequence).

CDR3 sequence (DNA): TGTGCCAGCAGCCTAGGACAGGGGGCCTACGAGCAGTACTTC. Encoded protein: CASSLGQGAYEQYF. This chain joins TRBV14 and TRBJ2-7, with 10 nucleotides matching TRBD1. Germline CDR1 and CDR2: SGHDN and FVKESK. With 4 bases clipped from V and 2 bases from J, the junction kept 2 bases outside the gene matches. The CDR3 contains 14 residues.

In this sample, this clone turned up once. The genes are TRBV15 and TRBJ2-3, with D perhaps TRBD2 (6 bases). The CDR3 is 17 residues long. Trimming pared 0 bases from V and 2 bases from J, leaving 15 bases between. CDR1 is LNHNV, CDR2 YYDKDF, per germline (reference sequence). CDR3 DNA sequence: TGTGCCACCAGCAGAGATCGCGGGTTAGCGGCCACAGATACGCAGTATTTT. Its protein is CATSRDRGLAATDTQYF.

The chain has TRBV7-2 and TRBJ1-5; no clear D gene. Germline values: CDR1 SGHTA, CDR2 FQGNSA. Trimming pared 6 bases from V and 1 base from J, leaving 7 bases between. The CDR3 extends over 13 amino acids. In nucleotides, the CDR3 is TGTGCCAGCAGGGAACAGAGCAATCAGCCCCAGCATTTT. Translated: CASREQSNQPQHF.

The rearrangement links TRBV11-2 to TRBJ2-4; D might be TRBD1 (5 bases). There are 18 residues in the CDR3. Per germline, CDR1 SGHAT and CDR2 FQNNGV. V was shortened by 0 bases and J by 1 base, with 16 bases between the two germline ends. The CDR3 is CASSLEGRAGFAKNIQYF. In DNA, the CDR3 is TGTGCCAGCAGCTTAGAAGGTCGGGCAGGGTTCGCCAAAAACATTCAGTACTTC.